This is a list of T cell receptor beta chains from one sample in a study of cytomegalovirus exposure and HLA in healthy donors. Produced via immunoSEQ multiplex PCR; TCRdb's table is partial and in-frame only. The table has 100,000 to 120,000 clones, around 84% seen once. The material sequenced was PBMCs. Every receptor here comes from a man aged 30-40 years in good health and CMV-seronegative. CDR3s include the opening cysteine and the closing phenylalanine or tryptophan. D genes are given only for firm matches. Clone size appears in some rows only: once, few, many, or a class for an expanded clone.

>TRBV19|TRBD2|15|-|TRBJ2-5
TGTGCCAGTAGTAGCCTAGCGGGGCAACAAGAGACCCAGTACTTC
CASSSLAGQQETQYF
>TRBV30|TRBD2|13|-|TRBJ2-7
TGTGCCTGGAACGCGGGAGGGGCCTACGAGCAGTACTTC
CAWNAGGAYEQYF
>TRBV9|TRBD1|14|-|TRBJ1-2
TGTGCCAGCAGCGTAGGCACAGGGGGCACGTCAAAAACCTTC
CASSVGTGGTSKTF
>TRBV25-1|-|13|few|TRBJ2-3
TGTTCGTTGGGGGGGGACAACACAGATACGCAGTATTTT
CSLGGDNTDTQYF
>TRBV19|TRBD1|18|-|TRBJ1-2
TGTGCCAGTAGTATAAGTAGGGACGGGACAGGGAGAAACTATGGCTACACCTTC
CASSISRDGTGRNYGYTF
>TRBV4-3|TRBD1|22|-|TRBJ2-6
TGCGCCAGCAGCCAGCTCATGGGGGCGGACAGGGGTCGTTCTGGACTGGCCAACGTCCTGACTTTC
CASSQLMGADRGRSGLANVLTF
>TRBV19|TRBD2|15|-|TRBJ2-7
TGTGCCAGTAGTGCTAGCGGTCAGAGCTCCTACGAGCAGTACTTC
CASSASGQSSYEQYF
>TRBV19|-|14|-|TRBJ2-2
TGTGCCAGTAGCCAGGGACAGAACACCGGGGAGCTGTTTTTT
CASSQGQNTGELFF
>TRBV5-5|-|13|-|TRBJ2-1
TGTGCCAGCAATAGTCTGTTGCCTCATGAGCAGTTCTTC
CASNSLLPHEQFF
>TRBV4-1|-|14|-|TRBJ2-2
TGCGCCAGCAGTCAACTAGTGGGCACCGGGGAGCTGTTTTTT
CASSQLVGTGELFF
>TRBV25-1|TRBD2|15|-|TRBJ2-5
TGTGCCAGCAGTGAATATGGATTGCGGGGGGAGACCCAGTACTTC
CASSEYGLRGETQYF
>TRBV11-2|TRBD1|14|-|TRBJ1-4
TGTGCCAGCAGGCATACAGGGGGCCGAGAAAAACTGTTTTTT
CASRHTGGREKLFF
>TRBV5-1|-|15|-|TRBJ2-1
TGCGCCAGCAGCTTGGACGGGAGCTCCTACAATGAGCAGTTCTTC
CASSLDGSSYNEQFF
>TRBV2|TRBD2|16|-|TRBJ2-2
TGTGCCAGCAGACCGGGACTACCGACGAACACCGGGGAGCTGTTTTTT
CASRPGLPTNTGELFF
>TRBV4-1|-|13|-|TRBJ2-1
TGCGCCAGCAGCGCTACAGGGAACAATGAGCAGTTCTTC
CASSATGNNEQFF
>TRBV27|-|13|-|TRBJ1-1
TGTGCCAGCAGTCCCCCAGGGCCCACTGAAGCTTTCTTT
CASSPPGPTEAFF
>TRBV4-3|TRBD1|17|few|TRBJ1-4
TGCGCCAGCAGCGAAAAGGACAGGGGGCTCACTAATGAAAAACTGTTTTTT
CASSEKDRGLTNEKLFF
>TRBV28|-|13|-|TRBJ1-1
TGTGCCAGCAGTTTCGGCACAGCGGGCGAAGCTTTCTTT
CASSFGTAGEAFF
>TRBV27|TRBD1|14|-|TRBJ2-2
TGTGCCAGCAACAGGGGGACCAACACCGGGGAGCTGTTTTTT
CASNRGTNTGELFF
>TRBV6-1|TRBD1|20|-|TRBJ2-1
TGTGCCAGCAGTGCAATTTTCGGGACAGGGGTCAAACTAAGGTACAATGAGCAGTTCTTC
CASSAIFGTGVKLRYNEQFF